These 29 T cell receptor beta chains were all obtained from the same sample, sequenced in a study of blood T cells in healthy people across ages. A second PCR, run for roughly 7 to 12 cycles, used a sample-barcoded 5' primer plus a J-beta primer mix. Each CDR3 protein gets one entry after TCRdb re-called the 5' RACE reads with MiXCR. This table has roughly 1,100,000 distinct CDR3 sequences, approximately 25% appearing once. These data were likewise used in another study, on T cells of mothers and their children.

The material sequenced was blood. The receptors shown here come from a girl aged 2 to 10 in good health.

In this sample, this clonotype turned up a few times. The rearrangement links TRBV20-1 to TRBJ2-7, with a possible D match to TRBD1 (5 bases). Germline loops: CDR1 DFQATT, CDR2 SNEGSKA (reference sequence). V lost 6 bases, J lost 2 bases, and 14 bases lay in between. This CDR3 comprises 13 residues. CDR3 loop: CSARQPGAYEQYF. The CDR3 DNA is TGCAGTGCCCGACAGCCTGGGGCCTACGAGCAGTACTTC.

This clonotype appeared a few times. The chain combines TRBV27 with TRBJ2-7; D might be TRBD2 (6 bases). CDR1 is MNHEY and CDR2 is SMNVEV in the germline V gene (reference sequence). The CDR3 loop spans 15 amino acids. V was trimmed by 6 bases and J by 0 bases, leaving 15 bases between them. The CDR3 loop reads CASSPRGVASYEQYF. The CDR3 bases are TGTGCCAGCAGCCCCCGCGGGGTGGCCTCCTACGAGCAGTACTTC.

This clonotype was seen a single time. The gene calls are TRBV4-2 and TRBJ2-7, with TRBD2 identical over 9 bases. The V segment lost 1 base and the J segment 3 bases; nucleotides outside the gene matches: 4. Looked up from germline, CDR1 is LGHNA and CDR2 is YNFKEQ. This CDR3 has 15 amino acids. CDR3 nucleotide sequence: TGTGCCAGCAGCCAAGGACTAGCGGTTAACTACGAGCAGTACTTC. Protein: CASSQGLAVNYEQYF.

The CDR3 sequence: CASSLMGVGNTIYF. The DNA for the CDR3 is TGTGCCAGCAGTTTAATGGGTGTGGGAAACACCATATATTTT. The J gene is TRBJ1-3, the V gene TRBV12-3 or TRBV12-4; D is unclear. CDR3 length: 14 residues. The V end lost 2 bases, the J end lost 4 bases, and 9 bases lay between the germline ends.

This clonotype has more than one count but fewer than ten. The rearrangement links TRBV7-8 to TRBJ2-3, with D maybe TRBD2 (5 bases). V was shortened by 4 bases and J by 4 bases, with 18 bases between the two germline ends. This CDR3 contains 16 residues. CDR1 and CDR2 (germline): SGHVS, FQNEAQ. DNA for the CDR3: TGTGCCAGCAGCTCCGGCGGGCTAGAGTGGGCAGATACGCAGTATTTT. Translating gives CASSSGGLEWADTQYF.

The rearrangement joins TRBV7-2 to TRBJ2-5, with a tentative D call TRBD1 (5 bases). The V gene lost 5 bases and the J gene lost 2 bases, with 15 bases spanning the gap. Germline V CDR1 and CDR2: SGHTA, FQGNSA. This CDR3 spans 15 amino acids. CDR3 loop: CASSPSRVSQETQYF. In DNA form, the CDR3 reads TGTGCCAGCAGCCCGAGCAGGGTGTCTCAAGAGACCCAGTACTTC.

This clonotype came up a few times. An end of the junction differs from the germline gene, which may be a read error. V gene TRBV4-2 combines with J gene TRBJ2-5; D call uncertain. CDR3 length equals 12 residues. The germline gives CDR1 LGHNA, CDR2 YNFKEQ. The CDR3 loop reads CASGQDSPAKFF. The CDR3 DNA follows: TGTGCCAGCGGCCAAGACTCCCCCGCGAAGTTCTTC.

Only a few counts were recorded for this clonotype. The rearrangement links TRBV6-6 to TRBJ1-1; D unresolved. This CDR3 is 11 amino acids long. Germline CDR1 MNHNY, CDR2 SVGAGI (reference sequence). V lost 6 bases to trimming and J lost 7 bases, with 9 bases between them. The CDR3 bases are TGTGCCAGCAGACTAAGTGGTGAAGCTTTCTTT. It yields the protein CASRLSGEAFF.

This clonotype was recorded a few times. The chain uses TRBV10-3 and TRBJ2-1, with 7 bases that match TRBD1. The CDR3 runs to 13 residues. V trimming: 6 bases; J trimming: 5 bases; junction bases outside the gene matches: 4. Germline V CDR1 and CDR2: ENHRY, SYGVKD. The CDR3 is CAISLDRDNEQFF. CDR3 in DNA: TGTGCCATCAGCCTCGACAGGGACAATGAGCAGTTCTTC.

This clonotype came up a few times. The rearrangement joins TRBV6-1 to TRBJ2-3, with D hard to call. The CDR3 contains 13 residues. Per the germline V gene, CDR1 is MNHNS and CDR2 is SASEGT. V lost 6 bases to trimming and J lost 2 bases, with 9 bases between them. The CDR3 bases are TGTGCCAGCAGGGCAAGTTCCACAGATACGCAGTATTTT. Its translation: CASRASSTDTQYF.

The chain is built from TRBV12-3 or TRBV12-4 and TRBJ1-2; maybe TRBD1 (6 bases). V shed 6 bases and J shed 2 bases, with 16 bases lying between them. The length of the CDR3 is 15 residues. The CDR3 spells CASSSTGLLNYGYTF. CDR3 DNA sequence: TGTGCCAGCAGCTCTACAGGGCTCTTGAACTATGGCTACACCTTC.

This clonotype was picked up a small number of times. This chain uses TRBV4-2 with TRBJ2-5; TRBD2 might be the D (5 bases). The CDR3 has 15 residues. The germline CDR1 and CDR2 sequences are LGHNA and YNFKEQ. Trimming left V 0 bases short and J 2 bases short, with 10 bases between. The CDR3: CASSQETGKQETQYF. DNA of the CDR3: TGTGCCAGCAGCCAAGAGACGGGGAAACAAGAGACCCAGTACTTC.

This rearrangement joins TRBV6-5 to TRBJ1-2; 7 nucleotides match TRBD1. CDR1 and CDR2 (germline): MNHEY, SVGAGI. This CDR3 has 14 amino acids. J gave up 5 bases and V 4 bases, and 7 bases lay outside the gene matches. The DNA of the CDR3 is TGTGCCAGCAGTTTCCAGGGGGTAGGGTATGGCTACACCTTC. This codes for CASSFQGVGYGYTF.

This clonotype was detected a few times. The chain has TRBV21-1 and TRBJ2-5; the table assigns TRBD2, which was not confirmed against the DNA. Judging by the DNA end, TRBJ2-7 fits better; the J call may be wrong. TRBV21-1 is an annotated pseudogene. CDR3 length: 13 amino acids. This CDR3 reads CASSNGSSYEQYF. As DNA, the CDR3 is TGTGCCAGCAGCAACGGGAGCTCCTACGAGCAGTACTTC.

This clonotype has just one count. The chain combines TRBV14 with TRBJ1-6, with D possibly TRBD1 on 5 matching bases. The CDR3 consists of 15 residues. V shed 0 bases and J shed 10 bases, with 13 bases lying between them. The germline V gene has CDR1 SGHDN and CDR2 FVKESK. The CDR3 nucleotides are TGTGCCAGCAGCCAAGAGGACACGGGCCGGTCACCCCTCCACTTT. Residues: CASSQEDTGRSPLHF. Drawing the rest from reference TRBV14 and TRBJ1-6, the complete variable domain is EAGVTQFPSHSVIEKGQTVTLRCDPISGHDNLYWYRRVMGKEIKFLLHFVKESKQDESGMPNNRFLAERTGGTYSTLKVQPAELEDSGVYFCASSQEDTGRSPLHFGNGTRLTVT.

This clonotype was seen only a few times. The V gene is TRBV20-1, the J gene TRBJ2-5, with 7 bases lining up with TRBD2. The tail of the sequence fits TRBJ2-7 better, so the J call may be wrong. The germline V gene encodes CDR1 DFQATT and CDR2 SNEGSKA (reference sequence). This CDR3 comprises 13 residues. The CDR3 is CSARETSFYEQYF. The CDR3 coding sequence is TGCAGTGCTAGAGAGACTAGCTTCTACGAGCAGTACTTC.

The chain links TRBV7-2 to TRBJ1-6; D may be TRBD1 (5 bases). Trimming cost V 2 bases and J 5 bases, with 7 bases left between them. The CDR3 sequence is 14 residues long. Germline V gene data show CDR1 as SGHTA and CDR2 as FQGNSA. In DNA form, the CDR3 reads TGTGCCAGCAGCTTAAAGACAGATAATTCACCCCTCCACTTT. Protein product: CASSLKTDNSPLHF.

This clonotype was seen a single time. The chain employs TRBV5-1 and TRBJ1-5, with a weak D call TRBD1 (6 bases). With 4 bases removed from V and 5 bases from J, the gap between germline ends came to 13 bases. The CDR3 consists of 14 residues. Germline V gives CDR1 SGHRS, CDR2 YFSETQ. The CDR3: CASSPQGLHQPQHF. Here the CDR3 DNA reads TGCGCCAGCAGCCCGCAGGGGCTTCATCAGCCCCAGCATTTT.

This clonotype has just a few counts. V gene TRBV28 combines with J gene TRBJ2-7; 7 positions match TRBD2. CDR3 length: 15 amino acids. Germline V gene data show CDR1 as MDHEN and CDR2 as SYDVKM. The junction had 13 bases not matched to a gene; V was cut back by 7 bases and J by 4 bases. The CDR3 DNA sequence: TGTGCCAGCAAGCGGGACCCACCGGAATGGTACGAGCAGTACTTC. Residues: CASKRDPPEWYEQYF.

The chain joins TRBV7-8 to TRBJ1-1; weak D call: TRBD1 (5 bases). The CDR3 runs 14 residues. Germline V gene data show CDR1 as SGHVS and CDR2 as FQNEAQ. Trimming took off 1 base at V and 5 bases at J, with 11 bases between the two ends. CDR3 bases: TGTGCCAGCAGCTTAGGGGCAGGGCCTACTGAAGCTTTCTTT. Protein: CASSLGAGPTEAFF.

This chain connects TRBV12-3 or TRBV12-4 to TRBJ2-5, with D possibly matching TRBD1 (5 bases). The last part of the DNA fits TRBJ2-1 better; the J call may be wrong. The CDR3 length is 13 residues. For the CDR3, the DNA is TGTGCCAGCATCCCGCAGGGTACCAATGAGCAGTTCTTC. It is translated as CASIPQGTNEQFF.

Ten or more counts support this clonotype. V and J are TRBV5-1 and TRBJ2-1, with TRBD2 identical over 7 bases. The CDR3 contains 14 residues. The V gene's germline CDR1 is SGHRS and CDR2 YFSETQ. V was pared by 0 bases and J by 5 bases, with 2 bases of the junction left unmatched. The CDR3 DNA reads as TGCGCCAGCAGCTTGGGGACTAGTCACAATGAGCAGTTCTTC. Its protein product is CASSLGTSHNEQFF.

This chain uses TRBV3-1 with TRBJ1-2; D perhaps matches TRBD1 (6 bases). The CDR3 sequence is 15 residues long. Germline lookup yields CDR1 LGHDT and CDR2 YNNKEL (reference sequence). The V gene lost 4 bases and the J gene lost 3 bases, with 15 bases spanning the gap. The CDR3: CASSLISGGDYGYTF. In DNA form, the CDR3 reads TGTGCCAGCAGCCTAATAAGTGGGGGCGACTATGGCTACACCTTC.

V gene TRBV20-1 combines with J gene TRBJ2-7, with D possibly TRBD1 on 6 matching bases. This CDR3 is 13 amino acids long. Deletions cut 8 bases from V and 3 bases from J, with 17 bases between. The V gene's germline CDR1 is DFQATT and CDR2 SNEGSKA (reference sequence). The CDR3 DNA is TGCAGTCCTTCCACCTTAGGGGGCTACGAGCAGTACTTC. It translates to CSPSTLGGYEQYF.

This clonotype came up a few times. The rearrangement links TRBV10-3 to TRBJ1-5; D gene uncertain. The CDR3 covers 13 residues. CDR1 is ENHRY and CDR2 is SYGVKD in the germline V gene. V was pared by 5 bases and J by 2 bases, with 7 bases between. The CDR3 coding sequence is TGTGCCATCAGTCCGGACGGCAATCAGCCCCAGCATTTT. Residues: CAISPDGNQPQHF.

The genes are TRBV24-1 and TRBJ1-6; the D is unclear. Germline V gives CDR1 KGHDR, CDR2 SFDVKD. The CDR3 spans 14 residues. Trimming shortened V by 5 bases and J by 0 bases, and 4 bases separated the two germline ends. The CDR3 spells CATSASSYNSPLHF. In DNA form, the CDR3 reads TGTGCCACCAGTGCAAGCTCCTATAATTCACCCCTCCACTTT.

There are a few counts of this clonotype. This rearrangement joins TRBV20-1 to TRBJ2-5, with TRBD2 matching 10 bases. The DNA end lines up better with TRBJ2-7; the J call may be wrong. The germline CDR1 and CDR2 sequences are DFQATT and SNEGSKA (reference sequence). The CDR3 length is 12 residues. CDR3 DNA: TGCAGTGCCAAGCGGGGGGGTCACGAGCAGTACTTC. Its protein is CSAKRGGHEQYF.

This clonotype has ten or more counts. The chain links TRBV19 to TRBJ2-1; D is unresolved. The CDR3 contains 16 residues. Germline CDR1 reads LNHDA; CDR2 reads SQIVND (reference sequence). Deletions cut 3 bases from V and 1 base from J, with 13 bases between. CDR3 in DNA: TGTGCCAGTAGTATGATCAGGATAACGTCCTACAATGAGCAGTTCTTC. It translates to CASSMIRITSYNEQFF.

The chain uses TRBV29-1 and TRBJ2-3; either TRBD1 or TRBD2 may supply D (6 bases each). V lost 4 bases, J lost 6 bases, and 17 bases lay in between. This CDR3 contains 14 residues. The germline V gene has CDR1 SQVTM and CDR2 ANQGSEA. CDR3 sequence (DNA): TGCAGCGTTGTGGGGGGCAATTGGGGGGATACGCAGTATTTT. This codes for CSVVGGNWGDTQYF.